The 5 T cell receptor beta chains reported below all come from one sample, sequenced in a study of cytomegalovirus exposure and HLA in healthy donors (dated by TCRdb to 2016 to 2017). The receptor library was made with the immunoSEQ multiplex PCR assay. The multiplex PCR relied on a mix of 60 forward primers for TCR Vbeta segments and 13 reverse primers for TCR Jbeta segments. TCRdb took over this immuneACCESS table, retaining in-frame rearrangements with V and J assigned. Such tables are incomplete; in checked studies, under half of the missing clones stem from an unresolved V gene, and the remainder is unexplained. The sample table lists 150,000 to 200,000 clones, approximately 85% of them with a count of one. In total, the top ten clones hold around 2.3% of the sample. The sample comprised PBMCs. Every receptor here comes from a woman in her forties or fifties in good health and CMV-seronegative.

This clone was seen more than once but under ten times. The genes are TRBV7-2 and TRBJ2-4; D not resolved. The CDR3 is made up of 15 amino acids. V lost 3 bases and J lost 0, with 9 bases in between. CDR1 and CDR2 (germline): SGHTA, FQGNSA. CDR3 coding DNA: TGTGCCAGCAGCTTTAGCAGTACAGCCAAAAACATTCAGTACTTC. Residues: CASSFSSTAKNIQYF.

The chain's CDR3 is CASSRDRGREGYTF. The CDR3 DNA is TGTGCCAGCAGCCGCGACAGGGGGAGAGAGGGCTACACCTTC. The rearrangement uses TRBV5-4 and TRBJ1-2; TRBD1 aligns across 9 bases. This CDR3 spans 14 amino acids. Germline-derived CDR1 and CDR2 are SGHNT and YYREEE (reference sequence). V shed 4 bases, J shed 8 bases, and the junction held 9 bases outside the gene matches.

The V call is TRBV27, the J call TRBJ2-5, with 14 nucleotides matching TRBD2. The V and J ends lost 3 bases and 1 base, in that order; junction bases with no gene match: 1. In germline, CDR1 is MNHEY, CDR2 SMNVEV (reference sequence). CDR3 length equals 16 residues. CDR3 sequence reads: CASSFGLAGGQETQYF. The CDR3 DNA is TGTGCCAGCAGTTTTGGACTAGCGGGAGGCCAAGAGACCCAGTACTTC.

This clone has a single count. The CDR3 nucleotides read TGTGCCAGCAGCGGGCCCCGACAGTCTTTTAACTATGGCTACACCTTC. Translation: CASSGPRQSFNYGYTF. V and J are TRBV28 and TRBJ1-2; perhaps TRBD1 as D (5 bases). The V end lost 6 bases, the J end lost 1 base, and 18 bases lay between the germline ends. The CDR3 has 16 amino acids. Germline values: CDR1 MDHEN, CDR2 SYDVKM.

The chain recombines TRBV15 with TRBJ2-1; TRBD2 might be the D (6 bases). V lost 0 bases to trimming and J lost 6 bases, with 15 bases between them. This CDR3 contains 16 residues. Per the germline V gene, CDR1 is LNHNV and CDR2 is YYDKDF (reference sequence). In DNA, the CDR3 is TGTGCCACCAGCAGAGATTGGGGCGGGATTCCCAATGAGCAGTTCTTC. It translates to CATSRDWGGIPNEQFF.